This T cell receptor (beta chain) stems from a study of blood T cell repertoires in COVID-19. CDR1 and CDR2 (germline): LGHNT, FRNRAP. CDR3 length: 15 amino acids. Germline trimming cut 2 bases from V and 4 bases from J; bases unmatched to any gene: 3. The data were produced by immunoSEQ multiplex PCR, yet TCRdb's version contains in-frame clones alone and is incomplete. In the table there are about 440,000 clones, about nine tenths of which are singletons. Cohort 3 donors counted as recovered after two negative PCRs, clearance, or resolved symptoms. The J gene is TRBJ1-5, the V gene TRBV12-5, with 9 positions matching TRBD1. This TCR derives from a man between 18 and 35 years old who had recovered from COVID-19. The sequencing input was PBMCs or T cells enriched from blood (not recorded which). The CDR3 DNA reads TGTGCTAGTGGTTTGCCAGGACAGGGGAATCAGCCCCAGCATTTT. This encodes CASGLPGQGNQPQHF.